This is a list of T cell receptor beta chains from one sample in a study of blood T cell repertoires in COVID-19. Sequencing was performed with immunoSEQ multiplex PCR; in TCRdb, only in-frame clones are kept and a portion is missing. The profile shows 100,000 to 150,000 clones, 80% to 90% of them singletons. Source material: peripheral blood. The receptors were gathered from a woman in her 50s with acute or convalescent COVID-19. Each CDR3 is given with its conserved first and last residue. D genes are given only for firm matches. Clone size is given for some rows only: seen once, a few or many times, or a class if the clone is expanded.

clone size: once; D gene: -; V gene: TRBV6-2/TRBV6-3; J gene: TRBJ1-2; CDR3 protein: CASSDSPYGYTF; CDR3 DNA: TGTGCCAGCAGTGACAGTCCCTATGGCTACACCTTC
clone size: -; D gene: -; V gene: TRBV30; J gene: TRBJ1-2; CDR3 protein: CAWSVRPGDYGYTF; CDR3 DNA: TGTGCCTGGAGTGTACGACCAGGGGACTATGGCTACACCTTC
clone size: -; D gene: TRBD1; V gene: TRBV5-1; J gene: TRBJ1-2; CDR3 protein: CASSFVQGAYTF; CDR3 DNA: TGCGCCAGCAGCTTCGTACAGGGGGCTTACACCTTC
clone size: -; D gene: TRBD2; V gene: TRBV3-1/TRBV3-2; J gene: TRBJ2-1; CDR3 protein: CASSQLAGGHNEQFF; CDR3 DNA: TGTGCCAGCAGCCAGCTAGCGGGAGGGCACAATGAGCAGTTCTTC
clone size: -; D gene: -; V gene: TRBV5-1; J gene: TRBJ2-1; CDR3 protein: CASSLELASNEQFF; CDR3 DNA: TGCGCCAGCAGCTTGGAGCTAGCCTCCAATGAGCAGTTCTTC
clone size: many; D gene: TRBD1; V gene: TRBV2; J gene: TRBJ1-6; CDR3 protein: CASSEGQGKRSPLHF; CDR3 DNA: TGTGCCAGCAGCGAGGGACAGGGGAAACGTTCACCCCTCCACTTT
clone size: -; D gene: -; V gene: TRBV7-2; J gene: TRBJ1-5; CDR3 protein: CASSLWGSGAVQPQHF; CDR3 DNA: TGTGCCAGCAGCTTATGGGGTTCAGGGGCGGTTCAGCCCCAGCATTTT
clone size: -; D gene: -; V gene: TRBV6-5; J gene: TRBJ1-6; CDR3 protein: CASSYRRLGDSPLHF; CDR3 DNA: TGTGCCAGCAGTTACAGACGGCTCGGGGATTCACCCCTCCACTTT
clone size: once; D gene: -; V gene: TRBV9; J gene: TRBJ1-1; CDR3 protein: CASSVGQQNTEAFF; CDR3 DNA: TGTGCCAGCAGCGTAGGACAGCAGAACACTGAAGCTTTCTTT
clone size: -; D gene: TRBD2; V gene: TRBV16; J gene: TRBJ2-3; CDR3 protein: CASSLGLVTDTQYF; CDR3 DNA: TGTGCCAGCAGTCTCGGACTAGTCACAGATACGCAGTATTTT
clone size: -; D gene: -; V gene: TRBV29-1; J gene: TRBJ2-3; CDR3 protein: CSVYPVQSGRTDTQYF; CDR3 DNA: TGCAGCGTTTACCCCGTACAGTCCGGCAGGACAGATACGCAGTATTTT
clone size: few; D gene: -; V gene: TRBV2; J gene: TRBJ1-5; CDR3 protein: CASSGGGSSNQPQHF; CDR3 DNA: TGTGCCAGCAGTGGGGGGGGAAGTAGCAATCAGCCCCAGCATTTT
clone size: -; D gene: -; V gene: TRBV5-1; J gene: TRBJ1-3; CDR3 protein: CASSPSTGGNTIYF; CDR3 DNA: TGCGCCAGCAGCCCCTCTACCGGGGGAAACACCATATATTTT
clone size: -; D gene: TRBD1; V gene: TRBV11-2; J gene: TRBJ2-7; CDR3 protein: CASSFTGVGEQYF; CDR3 DNA: TGTGCCAGCAGCTTCACAGGGGTCGGCGAGCAGTACTTC
clone size: -; D gene: -; V gene: TRBV5-1; J gene: TRBJ2-1; CDR3 protein: CASTKSYNEQFF; CDR3 DNA: TGCGCCAGCACCAAATCCTACAATGAGCAGTTCTTC
clone size: -; D gene: TRBD2; V gene: TRBV7-7; J gene: TRBJ2-1; CDR3 protein: CASSLDPSGGWSDEQFF; CDR3 DNA: TGTGCCAGCAGCTTAGATCCTAGCGGGGGGTGGAGCGATGAGCAGTTCTTC
clone size: -; D gene: TRBD2; V gene: TRBV30; J gene: TRBJ2-7; CDR3 protein: CAWSREGGYEQYF; CDR3 DNA: TGTGCCTGGAGTAGGGAGGGAGGGTACGAGCAGTACTTC